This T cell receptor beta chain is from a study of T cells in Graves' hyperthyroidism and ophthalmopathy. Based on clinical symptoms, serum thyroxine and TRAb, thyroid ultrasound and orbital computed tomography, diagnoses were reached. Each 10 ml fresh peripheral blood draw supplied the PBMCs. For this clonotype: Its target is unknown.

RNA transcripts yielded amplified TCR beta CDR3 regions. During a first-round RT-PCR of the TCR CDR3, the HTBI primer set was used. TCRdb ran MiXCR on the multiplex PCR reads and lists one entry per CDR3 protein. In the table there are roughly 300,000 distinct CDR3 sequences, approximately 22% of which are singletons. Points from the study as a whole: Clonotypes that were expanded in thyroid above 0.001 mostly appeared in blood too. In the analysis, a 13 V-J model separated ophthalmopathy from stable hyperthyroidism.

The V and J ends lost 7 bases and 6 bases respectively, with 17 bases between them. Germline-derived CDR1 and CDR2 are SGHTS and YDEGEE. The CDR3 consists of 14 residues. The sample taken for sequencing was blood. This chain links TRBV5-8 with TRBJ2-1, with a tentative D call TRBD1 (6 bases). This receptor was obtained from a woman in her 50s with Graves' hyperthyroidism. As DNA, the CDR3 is TGTGCCAGCCTGGAACAGGGCTCAATCAATGAGCAGTTCTTC. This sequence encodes CASLEQGSINEQFF.